The present TCR beta chain was sequenced within a study of technical replicates of blood from a few donors. TCRdb's copy holds only in-frame clones and misses some; the assay was immunoSEQ multiplex PCR. The data hold 45,000 to 60,000 clones, with 95% to 96% observed a single time. Trimming shortened V by 0 bases and J by 4 bases, and 12 bases separated the two germline ends. CDR1 is KGHSH and CDR2 is LQKENI in the germline V gene. CDR3 length equals 15 residues. The TCR was taken from a human donor in good health. The sequenced material came from T cells isolated from PBMCs. The chain links TRBV18 to TRBJ1-2; maybe TRBD1 (5 bases). The CDR3 loop is CASSPPSATGYGYTF. DNA of the CDR3: TGTGCCAGCTCACCACCTTCAGCTACAGGCTATGGCTACACCTTC.